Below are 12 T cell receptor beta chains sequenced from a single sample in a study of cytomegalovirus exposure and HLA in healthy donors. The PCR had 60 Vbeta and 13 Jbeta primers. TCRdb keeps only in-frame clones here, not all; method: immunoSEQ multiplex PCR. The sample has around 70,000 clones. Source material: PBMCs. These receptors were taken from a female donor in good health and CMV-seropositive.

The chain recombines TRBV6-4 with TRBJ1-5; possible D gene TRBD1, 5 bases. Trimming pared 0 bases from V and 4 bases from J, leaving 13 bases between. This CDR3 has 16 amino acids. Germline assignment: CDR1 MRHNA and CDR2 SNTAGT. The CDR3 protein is CASSDSREVPNQPQHF. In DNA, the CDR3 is TGTGCCAGCAGTGACTCCAGGGAAGTCCCAAATCAGCCCCAGCATTTT.

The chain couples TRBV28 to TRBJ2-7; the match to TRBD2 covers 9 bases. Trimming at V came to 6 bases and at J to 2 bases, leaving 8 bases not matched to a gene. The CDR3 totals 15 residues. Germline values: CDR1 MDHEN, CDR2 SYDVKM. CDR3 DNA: TGTGCCAGCAGACGGCGACTAGCGGATACCTACGAGCAGTACTTC. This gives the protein CASRRRLADTYEQYF.

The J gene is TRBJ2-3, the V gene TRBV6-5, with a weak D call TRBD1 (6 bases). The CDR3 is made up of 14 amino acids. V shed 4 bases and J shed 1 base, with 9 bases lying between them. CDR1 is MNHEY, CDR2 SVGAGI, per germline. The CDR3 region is CASSSDRRTDTQYF. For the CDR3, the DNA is TGTGCCAGCAGTTCAGACAGGCGCACAGATACGCAGTATTTT.

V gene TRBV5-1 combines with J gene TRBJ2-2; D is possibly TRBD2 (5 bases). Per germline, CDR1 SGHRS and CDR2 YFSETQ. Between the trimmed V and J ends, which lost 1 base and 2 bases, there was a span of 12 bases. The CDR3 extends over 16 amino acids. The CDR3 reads CASSLSTGLNTGELFF. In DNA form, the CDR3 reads TGCGCCAGCAGCTTGTCAACGGGATTAAACACCGGGGAGCTGTTTTTT.

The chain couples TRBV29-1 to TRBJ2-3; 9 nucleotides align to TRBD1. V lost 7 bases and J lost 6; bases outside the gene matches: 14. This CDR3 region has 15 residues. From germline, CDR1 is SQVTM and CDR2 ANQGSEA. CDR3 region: CSAVSGTGFSDTQYF. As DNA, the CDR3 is TGCAGCGCCGTAAGCGGGACAGGGTTTTCGGATACGCAGTATTTT.

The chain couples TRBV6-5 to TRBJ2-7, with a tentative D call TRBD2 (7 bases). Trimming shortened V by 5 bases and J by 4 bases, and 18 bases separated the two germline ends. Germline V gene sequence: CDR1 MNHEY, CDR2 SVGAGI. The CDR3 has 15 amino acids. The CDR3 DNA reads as TGTGCCAGCAGTCGGGGGGCGGGAAGTAGGTACGAGCAGTACTTC. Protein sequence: CASSRGAGSRYEQYF.

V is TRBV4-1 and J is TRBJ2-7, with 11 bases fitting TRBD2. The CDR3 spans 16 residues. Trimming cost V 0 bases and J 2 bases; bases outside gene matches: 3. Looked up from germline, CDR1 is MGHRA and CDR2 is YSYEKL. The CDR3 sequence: CASSQDSGRGAYEQYF. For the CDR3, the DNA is TGCGCCAGCAGCCAAGATAGCGGGAGGGGAGCCTACGAGCAGTACTTC.

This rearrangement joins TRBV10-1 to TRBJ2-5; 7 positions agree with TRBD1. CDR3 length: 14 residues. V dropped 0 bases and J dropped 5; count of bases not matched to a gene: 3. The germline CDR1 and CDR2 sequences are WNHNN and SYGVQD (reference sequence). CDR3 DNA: TGCGCCAGCAGTGAGTCGACAGGGAGTGAGACCCAGTACTTC. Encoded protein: CASSESTGSETQYF.

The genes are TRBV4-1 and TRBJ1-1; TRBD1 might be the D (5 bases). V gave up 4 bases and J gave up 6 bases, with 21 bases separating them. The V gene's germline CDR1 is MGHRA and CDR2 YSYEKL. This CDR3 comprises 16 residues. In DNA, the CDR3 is TGCGCCAGCAGCCTTAGGAAGGGGCAGGGCGGCGCTGAAGCTTTCTTT. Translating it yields CASSLRKGQGGAEAFF.

The CDR3 DNA follows: TGTGCCAGCAGGCCACGGGACTATGCCTACGAGCAGTACTTC. Its protein is CASRPRDYAYEQYF. The chain uses TRBV6-5 and TRBJ2-7, with 7 bases identical to TRBD2. The CDR3 sequence is 14 residues long. J lost 2 bases, V lost 6 bases, and 7 bases had no gene match. Germline-derived CDR1 and CDR2 are MNHEY and SVGAGI.

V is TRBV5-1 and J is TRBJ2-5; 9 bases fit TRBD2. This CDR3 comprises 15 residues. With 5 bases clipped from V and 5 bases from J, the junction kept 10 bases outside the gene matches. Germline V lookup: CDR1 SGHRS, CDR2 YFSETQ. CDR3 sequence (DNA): TGCGCCAGCAGTCGAGCGGGGGGAACTGGGGAGACCCAGTACTTC. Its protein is CASSRAGGTGETQYF. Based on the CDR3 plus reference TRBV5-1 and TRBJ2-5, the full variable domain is KAGVTQTPRYLIKTRGQQVTLSCSPISGHRSVSWYQQTPGQGLQFLFEYFSETQRNKGNFPGRFSGRQFSNSRSEMNVSTLELGDSALYLCASSRAGGTGETQYFGPGTRLLVL.

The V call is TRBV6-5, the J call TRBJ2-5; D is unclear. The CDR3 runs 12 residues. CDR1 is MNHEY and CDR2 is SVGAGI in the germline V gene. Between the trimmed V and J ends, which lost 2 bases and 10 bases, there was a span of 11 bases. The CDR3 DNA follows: TGTGCCAGCAGTTACGGCCCTAGTAACCAGTACTTC. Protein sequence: CASSYGPSNQYF.